This T cell receptor beta chain originates from a study of breast tumors, draining lymph nodes, adjacent tissues. Breast cancer patients provided tissue from their axillary draining lymph nodes. Using its own MiXCR run on the multiplex PCR reads, TCRdb lists one record per CDR3 protein. The sample includes around 300,000 distinct CDR3 sequences, about 30% of them seen just once. This clonotype was found many times. The antigen remains unidentified. Study-wide results and limits: Data fit most tumor T cells coming from lymph node, expanding in tumor. Compared with basal-like, luminal-like tumors shared significantly more repertoire with nontumor tissue. Tumor T cell lymph node origin was a supported hypothesis, not proven. Tumors had less TCR diversity than lymph nodes, more than nontumor tissue.

The receptor comes from a female donor with breast cancer. Some clones in this sample may be carry-over from other donors' samples. The sample taken for sequencing was axillary lymph node tissue.

In DNA, the CDR3 is TGCGCCAGCAGCTTGGTGCCCCCTCTTAGCGGAAACAACAATGAGCAGTTCTTC. Translating gives CASSLVPPLSGNNNEQFF. The chain combines TRBV5-1 with TRBJ2-1; tentatively, D is TRBD2 (6 bases). V dropped 0 bases and J dropped 5 bases, with 21 bases sitting between them. Germline V CDR1 and CDR2: SGHRS, YFSETQ. This CDR3 is built from 18 residues.